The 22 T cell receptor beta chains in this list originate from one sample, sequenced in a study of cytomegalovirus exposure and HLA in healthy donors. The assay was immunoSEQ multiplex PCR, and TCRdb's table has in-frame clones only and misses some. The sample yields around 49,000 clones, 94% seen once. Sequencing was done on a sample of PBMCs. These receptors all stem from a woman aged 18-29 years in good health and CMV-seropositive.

The CDR3 loop reads CASMGLPGGYGYTF. DNA for the CDR3: TGTGCCAGTATGGGCCTACCGGGGGGCTATGGCTACACCTTC. The chain couples TRBV19 to TRBJ1-2; possibly TRBD1 for D (5 bases). The CDR3 runs to 14 residues. V shed 7 bases and J shed 4 bases, with 16 bases lying between them. In germline, CDR1 is LNHDA, CDR2 SQIVND (reference sequence).

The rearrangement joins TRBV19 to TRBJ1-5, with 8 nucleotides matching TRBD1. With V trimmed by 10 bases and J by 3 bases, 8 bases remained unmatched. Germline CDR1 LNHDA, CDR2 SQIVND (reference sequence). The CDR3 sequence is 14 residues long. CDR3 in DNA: TGTGCCACCCACCGGACAGGGCCCAATCAGCCCCAGCATTTT. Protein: CATHRTGPNQPQHF.

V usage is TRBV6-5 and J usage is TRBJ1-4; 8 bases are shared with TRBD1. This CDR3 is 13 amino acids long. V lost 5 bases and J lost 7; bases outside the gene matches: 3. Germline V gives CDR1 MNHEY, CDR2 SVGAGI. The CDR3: CASSRDRSEKLFF. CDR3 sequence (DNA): TGTGCCAGCAGTCGGGACAGGAGTGAAAAACTGTTTTTT.

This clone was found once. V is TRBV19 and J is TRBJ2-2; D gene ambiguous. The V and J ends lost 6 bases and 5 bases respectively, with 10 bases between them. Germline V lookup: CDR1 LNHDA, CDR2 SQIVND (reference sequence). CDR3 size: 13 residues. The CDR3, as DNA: TGTGCCAGTAGGGCTAGACCGACCGGGGAGCTGTTTTTT. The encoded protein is CASRARPTGELFF.

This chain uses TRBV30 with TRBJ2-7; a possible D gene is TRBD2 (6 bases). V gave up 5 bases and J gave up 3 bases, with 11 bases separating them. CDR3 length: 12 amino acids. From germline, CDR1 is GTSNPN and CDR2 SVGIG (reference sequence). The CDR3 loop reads CAWGREVYEQYF. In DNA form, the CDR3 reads TGTGCCTGGGGCAGGGAGGTCTACGAGCAGTACTTC.

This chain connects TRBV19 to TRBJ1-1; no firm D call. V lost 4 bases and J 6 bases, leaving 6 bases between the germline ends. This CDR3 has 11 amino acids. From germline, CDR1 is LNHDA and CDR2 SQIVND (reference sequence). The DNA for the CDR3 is TGTGCCAGTAGTAGGCAGGCTGAAGCTTTCTTT. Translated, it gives CASSRQAEAFF. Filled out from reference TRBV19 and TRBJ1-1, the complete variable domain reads DGGITQSPKYLFRKEGQNVTLSCEQNLNHDAMYWYRQDPGQGLRLIYYSQIVNDFQKGDIAEGYSVSREKKESFPLTVTSAQKNPTAFYLCASSRQAEAFFGQGTRLTVV.

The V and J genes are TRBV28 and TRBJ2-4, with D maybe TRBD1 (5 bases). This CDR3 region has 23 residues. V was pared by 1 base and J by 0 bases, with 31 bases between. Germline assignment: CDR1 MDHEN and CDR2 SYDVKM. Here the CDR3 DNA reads TGTGCCAGCAGTTTATCCGGGCCACTTTTCCGAAGGGGAAACGAAATAGCCAAAAACATTCAGTACTTC. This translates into CASSLSGPLFRRGNEIAKNIQYF.

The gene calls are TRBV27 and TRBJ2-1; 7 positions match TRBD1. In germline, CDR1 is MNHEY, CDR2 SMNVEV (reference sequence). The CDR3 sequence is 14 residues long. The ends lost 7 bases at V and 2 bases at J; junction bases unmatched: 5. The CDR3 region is CASTPDRAYNEQFF. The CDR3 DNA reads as TGTGCCAGCACCCCCGACAGGGCCTACAATGAGCAGTTCTTC.

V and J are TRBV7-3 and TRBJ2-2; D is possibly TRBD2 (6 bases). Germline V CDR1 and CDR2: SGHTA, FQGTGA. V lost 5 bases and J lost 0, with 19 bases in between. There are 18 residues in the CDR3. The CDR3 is CASSAIPLAGTNTGELFF. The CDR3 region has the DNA TGTGCCAGCAGCGCGATCCCCCTTGCGGGAACGAACACCGGGGAGCTGTTTTTT.

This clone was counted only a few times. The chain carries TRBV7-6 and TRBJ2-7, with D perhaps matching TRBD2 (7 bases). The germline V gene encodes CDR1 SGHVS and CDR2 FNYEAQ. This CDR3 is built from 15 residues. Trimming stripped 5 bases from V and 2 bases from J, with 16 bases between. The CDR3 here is CASSPPSGTTYEQYF. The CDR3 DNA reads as TGTGCCAGCAGCCCCCCCAGCGGGACAACCTACGAGCAGTACTTC. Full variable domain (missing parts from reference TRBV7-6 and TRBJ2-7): GAGVSQSPRYKVTKRGQDVALRCDPISGHVSLYWYRQALGQGPEFLTYFNYEAQQDKSGLPNDRFSAERPEGSISTLTIQRTEQRDSAMYRCASSPPSGTTYEQYFGPGTRLTVT.

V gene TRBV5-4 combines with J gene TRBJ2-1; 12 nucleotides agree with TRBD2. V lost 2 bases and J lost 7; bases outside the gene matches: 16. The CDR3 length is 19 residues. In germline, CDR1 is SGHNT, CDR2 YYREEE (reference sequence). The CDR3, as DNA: TGTGCCAGCAGCTTTGCCAATCTAGCGGGAGGGCCAATTTGGAATGAGCAGTTCTTC. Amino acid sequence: CASSFANLAGGPIWNEQFF.

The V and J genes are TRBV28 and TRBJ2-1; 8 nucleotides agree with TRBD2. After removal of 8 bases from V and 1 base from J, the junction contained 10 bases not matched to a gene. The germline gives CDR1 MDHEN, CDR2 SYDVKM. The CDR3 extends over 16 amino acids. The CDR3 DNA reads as TGTGCCAGCCTAAACGCGGCTAGCGGGTCCTACAATGAGCAGTTCTTC. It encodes CASLNAASGSYNEQFF.

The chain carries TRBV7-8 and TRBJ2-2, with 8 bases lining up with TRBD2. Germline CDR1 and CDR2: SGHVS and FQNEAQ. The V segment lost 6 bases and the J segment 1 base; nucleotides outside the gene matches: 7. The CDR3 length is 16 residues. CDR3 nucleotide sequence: TGTGCCAGCAGGAAAGGACTAGCCGAGAACACCGGGGAGCTGTTTTTT. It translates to CASRKGLAENTGELFF. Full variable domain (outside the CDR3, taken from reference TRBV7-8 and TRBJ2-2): GAGVSQSPRYKVAKRGQDVALRCDPISGHVSLFWYQQALGQGPEFLTYFQNEAQLDKSGLPSDRFFAERPEGSVSTLKIQRTQQEDSAVYLCASRKGLAENTGELFFGEGSRLTVL.

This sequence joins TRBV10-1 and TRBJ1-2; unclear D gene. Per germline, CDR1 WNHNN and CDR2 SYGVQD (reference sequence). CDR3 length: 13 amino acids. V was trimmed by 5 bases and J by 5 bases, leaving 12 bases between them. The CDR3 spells CASSPGASYGYTF. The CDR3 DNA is TGCGCCAGCAGTCCGGGAGCCTCATATGGCTACACCTTC.

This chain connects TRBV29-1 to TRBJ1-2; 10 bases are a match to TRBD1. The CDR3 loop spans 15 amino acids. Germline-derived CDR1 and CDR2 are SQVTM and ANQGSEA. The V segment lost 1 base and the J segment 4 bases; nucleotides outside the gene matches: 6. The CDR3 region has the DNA TGCAGCGTTGAAGTGTGGACAGGGGGATCCTATGGCTACACCTTC. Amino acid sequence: CSVEVWTGGSYGYTF.

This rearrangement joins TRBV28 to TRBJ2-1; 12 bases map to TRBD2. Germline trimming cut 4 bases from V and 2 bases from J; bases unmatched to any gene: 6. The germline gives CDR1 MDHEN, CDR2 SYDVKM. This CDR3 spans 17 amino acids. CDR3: CASSSPGLAGTYNEQFF. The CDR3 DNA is TGTGCCAGCAGTTCACCCGGACTAGCGGGAACCTACAATGAGCAGTTCTTC.

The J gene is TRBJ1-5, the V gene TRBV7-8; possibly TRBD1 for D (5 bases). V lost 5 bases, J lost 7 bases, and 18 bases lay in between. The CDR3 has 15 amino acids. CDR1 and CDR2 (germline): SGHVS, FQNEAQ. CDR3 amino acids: CASSTSGGAWQPQHF. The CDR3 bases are TGTGCCAGCAGCACCAGCGGGGGAGCGTGGCAGCCCCAGCATTTT.

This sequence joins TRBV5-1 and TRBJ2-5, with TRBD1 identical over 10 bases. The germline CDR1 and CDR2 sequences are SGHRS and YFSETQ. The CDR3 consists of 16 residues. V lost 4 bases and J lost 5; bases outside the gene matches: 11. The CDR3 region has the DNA TGCGCCAGCAGCCCGCTCCGGGACAGGGGAGGGGAGACCCAGTACTTC. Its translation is CASSPLRDRGGETQYF.

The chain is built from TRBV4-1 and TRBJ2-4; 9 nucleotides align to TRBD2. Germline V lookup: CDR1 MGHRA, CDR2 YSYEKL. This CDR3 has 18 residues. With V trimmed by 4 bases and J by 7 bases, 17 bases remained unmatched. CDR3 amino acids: CASSPSKGGRADLNIQYF. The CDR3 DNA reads TGCGCCAGCAGCCCAAGCAAAGGCGGGAGGGCCGATTTGAACATTCAGTACTTC.

The CDR3 DNA is TGTGCCAGCAACCCAGGGGATTCGGGCAATCAGCCCCAGCATTTT. It yields the protein CASNPGDSGNQPQHF. This chain connects TRBV28 to TRBJ1-5; D might be TRBD1 (6 bases). Germline CDR1 reads MDHEN; CDR2 reads SYDVKM. The CDR3 covers 15 residues. Trimming left V 7 bases short and J 2 bases short, with 15 bases between. Drawing the rest from reference TRBV28 and TRBJ1-5, the complete variable domain is DVKVTQSSRYLVKRTGEKVFLECVQDMDHENMFWYRQDPGLGLRLIYFSYDVKMKEKGDIPEGYSVSREKKERFSLILESASTNQTSMYLCASNPGDSGNQPQHFGDGTRLSIL.

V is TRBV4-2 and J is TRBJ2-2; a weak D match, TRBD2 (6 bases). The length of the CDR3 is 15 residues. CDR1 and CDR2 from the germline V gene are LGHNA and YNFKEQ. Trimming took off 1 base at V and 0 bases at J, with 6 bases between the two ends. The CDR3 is CASSQGDSNTGELFF. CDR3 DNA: TGTGCCAGCAGCCAAGGGGACTCGAACACCGGGGAGCTGTTTTTT.

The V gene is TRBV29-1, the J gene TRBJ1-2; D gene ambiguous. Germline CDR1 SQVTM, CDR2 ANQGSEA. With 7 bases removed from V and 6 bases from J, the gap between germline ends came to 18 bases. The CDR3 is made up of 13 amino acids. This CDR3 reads CSALVGVGHGYTF. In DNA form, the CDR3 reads TGCAGCGCCCTCGTCGGGGTGGGTCATGGCTACACCTTC. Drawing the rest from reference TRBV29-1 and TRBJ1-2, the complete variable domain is SAVISQKPSRDICQRGTSLTIQCQVDSQVTMMFWYRQQPGQSLTLIATANQGSEATYESGFVIDKFPISRPNLTFSTLTVSNMSPEDSSIYLCSALVGVGHGYTFGSGTRLTVV.